This T cell receptor (beta chain) came from a study of cytomegalovirus exposure and HLA in healthy donors. In the study overall: An early release of data contained some 80 million unique TCRs, which came from HLA-typed donors. There were 300 to 400 genotyped donors. Of these, roughly 80% fell in the genetic ancestry cluster associated with self-reported Caucasian donors. Study-level points and caveats: As a later analysis revealed, the rate of TCR association differed by HLA locus, with DRB1 most and HLA-C fewest.

The PCR was carried out with 60 Vbeta primers and 13 Jbeta primers. Profiled with immunoSEQ multiplex PCR; TCRdb holds only in-frame clones, not every one. Among over 150,000 clones listed, about 80% were seen once. The V end was cut by 3 bases, the J end by 11 bases, with 7 bases between. In germline, CDR1 is LNHDA, CDR2 SQIVND (reference sequence). The length of the CDR3 is 11 residues. Healthy individuals who donated bone marrow served as the donors. On this clone itself: Antigen unknown.

The genes are TRBV19 and TRBJ1-4; D remains ambiguous. Source material: PBMCs. The receptor comes from a man aged 30 to 39 in good health and CMV-seropositive. Here the CDR3 DNA reads TGTGCCAGTAGTATCCGTCGGAAACTGTTTTTT. As protein: CASSIRRKLFF. Filled out from reference TRBV19 and TRBJ1-4, the complete variable domain reads DGGITQSPKYLFRKEGQNVTLSCEQNLNHDAMYWYRQDPGQGLRLIYYSQIVNDFQKGDIAEGYSVSREKKESFPLTVTSAQKNPTAFYLCASSIRRKLFFGSGTQLSVL.